This T cell receptor beta chain was sequenced in a study of T-cell reconstitution after alpha-beta-depleted transplantation in children (dated by TCRdb to about 2016). Context from the whole study: Using TCR repertoire profiling, the study followed T-cell immune reconstitution in a quantitative way in children after TCRalphabeta/CD19-depleted allogeneic hematopoietic cell transplantation.

For CDR1 and CDR2, the germline V gene (reference sequence) lists SEHNR and FQNEAQ. Ends trimmed: V by 5 bases, J by 8 bases; bases unmatched to a gene: 9. Including the terminal cysteine and phenylalanine, the CDR3 comprises 15 residues. Left in the record is the CDR3 DNA by itself, 45 bases read in frame from the first base. With respect to this clonotype: Its specific antigen is unknown. Within one base of it there is no much larger clone, and no base qualities were kept.

Library construction relied on PCR. Sequencing was performed on an Illumina HiSeq 2500. TCR libraries were prepared with molecular barcoding, using unique molecular identifiers to normalize TCRbeta repertoire quantification. The public reads were quality trimmed at Q25 with fastp and then assembled into clones with MiXCR by TCRdb, keeping productive beta chains. For every CDR3 protein sequence, its rows merge into one entry that carries the most common genes and DNA. Across this sample there are roughly 790,000 distinct CDR3 sequences, with less than 20% seen only once. Around 5.3% of the sample lies in the top ten. The treatment or condition label, as the study defines it: allogeneic hematopoietic cell transplantation with graft depleted of TCRalphabeta T cells and CD19 B cells. The children who served as transplant recipients had been given grafts of TCRalphabeta/CD19-depleted allogeneic hematopoietic cells.

Findings and caveats that apply to the study as a whole: Hyperexpanded clone frequencies declined over subsequent months; after one year, T-cell counts and TCRbeta diversity were mostly attributed to newly produced T cells. The high TCRbeta diversity at day 60 in some patients was ascribed to recipient T cells and intrathymic progenitors that had survived conditioning. Apparently early alphabetaT-cell count recovery about two months after transplant reportedly relied on only several hundred rapidly expanded clones derived from non-depleted graft cells.

The TCR comes from a male patient between 5 and 17 years old who had a stem cell transplant for acute lymphoblastic leukemia, so the T cells may come from the graft donor. The material sequenced was PBMCs, mostly from graft donor cells, taken 360 days after TCRalphabeta/CD19-depleted stem cell transplant. The V and J genes are TRBV7-9 and TRBJ1-4; TRBD1 lines up with 9 middle nucleotides. The base sequence is TGTGCCAGCAGCGCCTCCGGGACAGGGACAGAAAAACTGTTTTTT. Its amino acids are CASSASGTGTEKLFF.